This T cell receptor beta chain came from a study of regulatory T cells in long-lasting Graves disease. Both iRepertoire HTBI primers and Arm-PCR of CDR3 regions were used to build the TCR beta libraries. TCRdb fed the multiplex PCR reads into MiXCR, producing one record per CDR3 protein. The sample holds roughly 220,000 distinct CDR3 sequences, approximately 20% seen once. Time point indicated: newly diagnosed GD, antithyroid drugs for less than 3 months. RNA extracted from PBMCs served as the sequencing template. A peripheral blood sample, about 9.4 milliliters in volume, was drawn into EDTA tubes. At least ten counts were recorded for this clonotype. Its matching antigen is unknown. General study results and limits: A greater number of public clonotypes (under 3,000) was shared by persistent patients than by new patients (about 890).

The sequenced sample was peripheral blood mononuclear cells (PBMCs), obtained at new diagnosis, from a patient treated with antithyroid drugs. The clonotype comes from a female donor with Graves disease.

The CDR3 nucleotides are TGTGCCAGCAGTTTCCTCGGGGGCGAAACCTATGGCTACACCTTC. Amino acids: CASSFLGGETYGYTF. V usage is TRBV12-3 or TRBV12-4 and J usage is TRBJ1-2, with D tentatively TRBD1 (6 bases). This CDR3 spans 15 amino acids. Trimming removed 3 bases at V and 4 bases at J, with 15 bases between.